This T cell receptor (beta chain) was sequenced during a study of blood T cell repertoires in COVID-19. Across the study: Samples came from the United States, Italy and Spain, spanning acute and convalescent COVID-19. The cDNA or gDNA used as material had been derived from T cells, B-cell-depleted T cells, or PBMCs.

V lost 4 bases to trimming and J lost 5 bases, with 5 bases between them. The CDR3 is 10 residues long. Germline CDR1 SQVTM, CDR2 ANQGSEA. As handled by the study authors: Reference gene primer amplification gave nucleated cell count estimates. The protocol was immunoSEQ multiplex PCR, while the TCRdb copy is restricted to in-frame clones and leaves out a portion. Clone size and the V and J calls come from that table; the DNA yielded D and trimming. The data show roughly 670,000 clones, with more than 80% seen just once and under 0.3% held by the top ten. The genes are TRBV29-1 and TRBJ1-1; D is unresolved. Material: peripheral blood. This clonotype originated in a woman under 30 with acute or convalescent COVID-19. In DNA form, the CDR3 reads TGCAGCGTTGCTGAGACTGAAGCTTTCTTT. Protein: CSVAETEAFF.